Here is one T cell receptor beta chain with its context. This entry comes from a study of OX40 agonist ivuxolimab in advanced cancers. Germline V gene lookup returns CDR1 SNHLY and CDR2 FYNNEI. The CDR3 is made up of 14 amino acids. V lost 5 bases and J lost 6; bases outside the gene matches: 2. Profiled with immunoSEQ multiplex PCR; TCRdb holds only in-frame clones, not every one. The table includes about 38,000 clones, about 89% detected once. This material consisted of CD4+ or CD8+ T cells sorted from blood, taken in a trial of the OX40 agonist ivuxolimab. This receptor was taken from an adult with an advanced solid tumor such as melanoma, head and neck, liver or kidney cancer. This chain links TRBV2 with TRBJ2-1, with TRBD2 matching over 12 bases. The CDR3 loop reads CASSLAGGLNEQFF. The CDR3, as DNA: TGTGCCAGCAGTCTAGCGGGGGGGCTCAATGAGCAGTTCTTC.